The 9 T cell receptor beta chains below were found in one sample sequenced in a study of blood T cell repertoires in COVID-19 (dated by TCRdb to the early 2020s). Library preparation was by the immunoSEQ multiplex PCR assay. TCRdb mirrors the immuneACCESS table, restricted to in-frame sequences. Some clones are absent from its copies; in checked studies, under half trace to an unresolved V gene, and the reason for the others is unknown. The sample yields fewer than 450,000 clones; 88% were counted once. Of the sample, approximately 7.4% falls within the top ten clones. Specimen: peripheral blood. These receptors all come from a woman aged 70-85 years with COVID-19, enrolled during active disease.

The chain combines TRBV9 with TRBJ2-3; 12 bases are a match to TRBD2. The CDR3 extends over 18 amino acids. CDR1 is SGDLS and CDR2 is YYNGEE in the germline V gene. The V gene end was trimmed by 3 bases and the J gene end by 2 bases; junction bases not matched to a gene: 10. The CDR3 DNA reads TGTGCCAGCAGCGAGCCTAGCGGGGGGGCAATTGACACAGATACGCAGTATTTT. Protein sequence: CASSEPSGGAIDTDTQYF.

CDR3 sequence: CASSYSQGPGNTIYF. For the CDR3, the DNA is TGTGCCAGCAGTTACTCACAGGGGCCTGGAAACACCATATATTTT. The V and J genes are TRBV6-5 and TRBJ1-3, with 7 bases lining up with TRBD1. Germline V gene data show CDR1 as MNHEY and CDR2 as SVGAGI. The CDR3 totals 15 residues. Trimming removed 0 bases from V and 2 bases from J; junction bases left unmatched: 1.

This sequence joins TRBV29-1 and TRBJ2-7; TRBD1 matches 8 bases. The CDR3 covers 12 residues. Germline V gene data show CDR1 as SQVTM and CDR2 as ANQGSEA. J was trimmed by 2 bases and V by 4 bases; bases with no gene match: 1. CDR3 nucleotide sequence: TGCAGCGTTGGGGACAGGACCTACGAGCAGTACTTC. It specifies CSVGDRTYEQYF.

The rearrangement uses TRBV9 and TRBJ1-6; TRBD1 agrees at 7 bases. Germline CDR1 reads SGDLS; CDR2 reads YYNGEE. The CDR3 is 17 residues long. J lost 0 bases, V lost 0 bases, and 3 bases had no gene match. In DNA form, the CDR3 reads TGTGCCAGCAGCGTAGGAGGGGGCAGCTCCTATAATTCACCCCTCCACTTT. Its protein product is CASSVGGGSSYNSPLHF.

J is TRBJ2-2 and V is TRBV4-3; a weak D match, TRBD2 (6 bases). The CDR3 length is 15 residues. The V gene's germline CDR1 is LGHNA and CDR2 YSLEER. V was trimmed by 8 bases and J by 2 bases, leaving 15 bases between them. This CDR3 is CASGLGTPNTGELFF. The DNA of the CDR3 is TGCGCCAGCGGTCTCGGGACTCCTAACACCGGGGAGCTGTTTTTT.

The chain joins TRBV4-2 to TRBJ2-2, with 13 positions matching TRBD2. This CDR3 spans 18 amino acids. From germline, CDR1 is LGHNA and CDR2 YNFKEQ. The junction had 6 bases not matched to a gene; V was cut back by 4 bases and J by 1 base. CDR3 DNA: TGTGCCAGCAGCCGGAGACTAGCGGGGGGCCTGAACACCGGGGAGCTGTTTTTT. Protein: CASSRRLAGGLNTGELFF.

This chain links TRBV5-4 with TRBJ1-2; 7 nucleotides agree with TRBD1. Germline values: CDR1 SGHNT, CDR2 YYREEE (reference sequence). The V segment lost 4 bases and the J segment 4 bases; nucleotides outside the gene matches: 10. The CDR3 covers 15 residues. CDR3 amino acids: CASSREQGPGYGYTF. In DNA, the CDR3 is TGTGCCAGCAGCCGCGAACAGGGGCCGGGCTATGGCTACACCTTC.

The J gene is TRBJ2-2, the V gene TRBV7-9; 10 bases match TRBD2. The CDR3 extends over 15 amino acids. V was pared by 7 bases and J by 4 bases, with 6 bases of the junction left unmatched. From germline, CDR1 is SEHNR and CDR2 FQNEAQ (reference sequence). Here the CDR3 reads CASTNSGGATGELFF. The CDR3, as DNA: TGTGCCAGCACCAACAGCGGGGGGGCCACCGGGGAGCTGTTTTTT.

The chain is built from TRBV5-1 and TRBJ2-3, with 7 bases that match TRBD2. The CDR3 is made up of 15 amino acids. CDR1 and CDR2 (germline): SGHRS, YFSETQ. J was trimmed by 7 bases and V by 5 bases; bases with no gene match: 13. The CDR3, as DNA: TGCGCCAGCAGTTCCCCCCAGACTAGCTCTAATACGCAGTATTTT. Amino acids: CASSSPQTSSNTQYF.